The rows below give T cell receptor beta chains drawn from one sample of a study of T-cell reconstitution after alpha-beta-depleted transplantation in children. TCRdb itself ran the PCR reads through MiXCR, one entry per CDR3 protein. The profile shows around 400,000 distinct CDR3 sequences, roughly 22% of them singletons. The sequencing here drew on PBMCs from the stem cell graft donor, taken from the stem cell graft. These receptors were taken from a human donor who donated a stem cell graft to a child with acute myeloid leukemia. Each CDR3 is given with its conserved first and last residue. A D gene is named only where the DNA matches it firmly. Clone size is stated in some rows and not others, as once, few, many or a class when expanded.

v_gene: TRBV11-2; j_gene: TRBJ2-4; abundance: .; d_gene: .; CDR3nt: TGTGCCAGCAGCTTTGGCTGGTCCGGCAACCCGTCCCAAAACATTCAGTACTTC; CDR3aa: CASSFGWSGNPSQNIQYF
v_gene: TRBV9; j_gene: TRBJ2-6; abundance: .; d_gene: TRBD1; CDR3nt: TGTGCCAGCAGCGTACGACAGGGGGCTCGATCTGGGGCCAACGTCCTGACTTTC; CDR3aa: CASSVRQGARSGANVLTF
v_gene: TRBV29-1; j_gene: TRBJ2-1; abundance: many; d_gene: .; CDR3nt: TGCAGCGTTGAAGGAACAGGGGGGGTCCTCTTGTACAATGAGCAGTTCTTC; CDR3aa: CSVEGTGGVLLYNEQFF
v_gene: TRBV20-1; j_gene: TRBJ2-1; abundance: few; d_gene: .; CDR3nt: TGCAGTGCTTTCTCCGGGACTCCAAACAATGAGCAGTTCTTC; CDR3aa: CSAFSGTPNNEQFF
v_gene: TRBV12-3/TRBV12-4; j_gene: TRBJ2-1; abundance: few; d_gene: TRBD1; CDR3nt: TGTGCCAGCAGTTTGGGACAGGGGGGTGTTAATGAGCAGTTCTTC; CDR3aa: CASSLGQGGVNEQFF
v_gene: TRBV12-3/TRBV12-4; j_gene: TRBJ1-1; abundance: few; d_gene: TRBD1; CDR3nt: TGTGCCAGCAGCAACAGGGGTGAAGCTTTCTTT; CDR3aa: CASSNRGEAFF
v_gene: TRBV20-1; j_gene: TRBJ2-1; abundance: few; d_gene: .; CDR3nt: TGCAGTGCTAGAGTAGTTGGTGGGGGCAATGAGCAGTTCTTC; CDR3aa: CSARVVGGGNEQFF
v_gene: TRBV6-5; j_gene: TRBJ1-6; abundance: .; d_gene: .; CDR3nt: TGTGCCAGCAGCCGCGCAAATTCACCCCTCCACTTT; CDR3aa: CASSRANSPLHF
v_gene: TRBV15; j_gene: TRBJ2-7; abundance: few; d_gene: .; CDR3nt: TGTGCCACCAGCAGAGATCTAGGGCTTGACTACGAGCAGTACTTC; CDR3aa: CATSRDLGLDYEQYF
v_gene: TRBV12-3/TRBV12-4; j_gene: TRBJ2-7; abundance: .; d_gene: .; CDR3nt: TGTGCCAGCAGCGATGTGGGGCTCGAGCAGTACTTC; CDR3aa: CASSDVGLEQYF
v_gene: TRBV20-1; j_gene: TRBJ2-5; abundance: .; d_gene: TRBD2; CDR3nt: TGCAGTGCTATAAAGATTCGACTAGCGGGCCGACAAGAGACCCAGTACTTC; CDR3aa: CSAIKIRLAGRQETQYF
v_gene: TRBV20-1; j_gene: TRBJ2-5; abundance: many; d_gene: .; CDR3nt: TGCAGTGCTAGAGACATCAAACAAGAGACCCAGTACTTC; CDR3aa: CSARDIKQETQYF
v_gene: TRBV15; j_gene: TRBJ2-5; abundance: .; d_gene: TRBD1; CDR3nt: TGTGCCACCAGTGGACAGGGGGTATTGAATCTAGAGACCCAGTACTTC; CDR3aa: CATSGQGVLNLETQYF
v_gene: TRBV4-1; j_gene: TRBJ2-7; abundance: .; d_gene: .; CDR3nt: TGCGCCAGCAGACACATGGACGAGCAGTACTTC; CDR3aa: CASRHMDEQYF
v_gene: TRBV20-1; j_gene: TRBJ2-5; abundance: many; d_gene: TRBD2; CDR3nt: TGCAGTGCTAGATCGTACCGAACCCAGCGGGAGAACCGAGGAGAGACCCAGTACTTC; CDR3aa: CSARSYRTQRENRGETQYF
v_gene: TRBV15; j_gene: TRBJ2-4; abundance: few; d_gene: .; CDR3nt: TGTGCCACCAGCAGAGGTTTAGACATTCAGTACTTC; CDR3aa: CATSRGLDIQYF
v_gene: TRBV27; j_gene: TRBJ2-2; abundance: .; d_gene: TRBD2; CDR3nt: TGTGCCAGCAATGGGGTAGCGGGAGGGCCGTCCGGGGAGCTGTTTTTT; CDR3aa: CASNGVAGGPSGELFF
v_gene: TRBV15; j_gene: TRBJ2-1; abundance: many; d_gene: .; CDR3nt: TGTGCCACCAGCAGAACTAGATACAATGAGCAGTTCTTC; CDR3aa: CATSRTRYNEQFF
v_gene: TRBV12-3/TRBV12-4; j_gene: TRBJ1-4; abundance: .; d_gene: .; CDR3nt: TGTGCCAGCAGCCTATACGGTGAAAAACTGTTTTTT; CDR3aa: CASSLYGEKLFF
v_gene: TRBV6-1; j_gene: TRBJ2-2; abundance: few; d_gene: .; CDR3nt: TGTGCCAGCAGTGAATTACCGCACACCGGGGAGCTGTTTTTT; CDR3aa: CASSELPHTGELFF
v_gene: TRBV10-3; j_gene: TRBJ2-1; abundance: .; d_gene: TRBD2; CDR3nt: TGTGCCATCGGTGGGACTAGCGGGAACAATGAGCAGTTCTTC; CDR3aa: CAIGGTSGNNEQFF